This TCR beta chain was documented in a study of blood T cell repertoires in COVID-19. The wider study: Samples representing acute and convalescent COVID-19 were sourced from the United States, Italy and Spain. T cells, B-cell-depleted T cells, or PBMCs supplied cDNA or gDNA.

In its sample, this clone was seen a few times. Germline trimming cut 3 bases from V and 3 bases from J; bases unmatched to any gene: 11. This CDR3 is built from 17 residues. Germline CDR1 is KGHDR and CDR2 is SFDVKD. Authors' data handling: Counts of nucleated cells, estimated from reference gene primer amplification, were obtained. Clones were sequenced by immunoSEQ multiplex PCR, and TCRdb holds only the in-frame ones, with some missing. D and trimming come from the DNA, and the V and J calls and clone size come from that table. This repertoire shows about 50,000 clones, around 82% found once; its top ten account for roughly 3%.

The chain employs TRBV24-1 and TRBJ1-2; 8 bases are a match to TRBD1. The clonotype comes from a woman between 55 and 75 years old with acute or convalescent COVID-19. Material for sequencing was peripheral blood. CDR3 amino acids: CATSDPRQGTRDYGYTF. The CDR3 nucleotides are TGTGCCACCAGTGATCCACGACAGGGGACGAGGGACTATGGCTACACCTTC.